Given below is one T cell receptor (beta chain) in context. This specimen belongs to a study of blood T cell repertoires in COVID-19. The overall study: Sites in the United States, Italy and Spain provided acute and convalescent COVID-19 samples. T cells, B-cell-depleted T cells, or PBMCs supplied cDNA or gDNA.

Per the original methods: Reference gene primer amplification in the assay estimated nucleated cell counts. Sequencing used immunoSEQ multiplex PCR; TCRdb keeps in-frame clones, though not all of them. The V and J calls and clone size come from that table; D and trimming were worked out from the DNA. The sample lists 60,000 to 65,000 clones; roughly 78% were seen once. Germline V lookup: CDR1 ENHRY, CDR2 SYGVKD. CDR3 length: 13 residues. Between the trimmed V and J ends, which lost 8 bases and 1 base, there was a span of 11 bases. The chain joins TRBV10-3 to TRBJ2-5, with a weak D call TRBD2 (7 bases). Source material: peripheral blood. This receptor was obtained from a man aged 60 to 69 with COVID-19, enrolled during active disease. This CDR3 reads CAIGGASQETQYF. The CDR3 DNA reads as TGTGCCATCGGGGGGGCCTCCCAAGAGACCCAGTACTTC.